Detailed here is one T cell receptor (beta chain). What it binds is not known. These data are taken from a study of identical twins. Study outcomes and limitations: Analyses based on zero insertions could be partly confounded by invariant MAIT and iNKT cells.

Via MiXCR, TCRdb re-called the 5' RACE reads, giving one row per CDR3 protein. The repertoire has 500,000 to 700,000 distinct CDR3 sequences, roughly 7.1% of them found once; the top ten carry less than 2%. The CDR3 spans 13 residues. From germline, CDR1 is DFQATT and CDR2 SNEGSKA (reference sequence). V was shortened by 7 bases and J by 0 bases, with 12 bases between the two germline ends. The sample was also linked to a second study, of yellow fever vaccine responses in identical twins.

Specimen: PBMCs. This receptor was taken from a woman younger than 35 in good health. The chain recombines TRBV20-1 with TRBJ1-1; a weak D match, TRBD1 (6 bases). The DNA for the CDR3 is TGCAGTGTACAGGGTTTTATGAACACTGAAGCTTTCTTT. Translation: CSVQGFMNTEAFF.